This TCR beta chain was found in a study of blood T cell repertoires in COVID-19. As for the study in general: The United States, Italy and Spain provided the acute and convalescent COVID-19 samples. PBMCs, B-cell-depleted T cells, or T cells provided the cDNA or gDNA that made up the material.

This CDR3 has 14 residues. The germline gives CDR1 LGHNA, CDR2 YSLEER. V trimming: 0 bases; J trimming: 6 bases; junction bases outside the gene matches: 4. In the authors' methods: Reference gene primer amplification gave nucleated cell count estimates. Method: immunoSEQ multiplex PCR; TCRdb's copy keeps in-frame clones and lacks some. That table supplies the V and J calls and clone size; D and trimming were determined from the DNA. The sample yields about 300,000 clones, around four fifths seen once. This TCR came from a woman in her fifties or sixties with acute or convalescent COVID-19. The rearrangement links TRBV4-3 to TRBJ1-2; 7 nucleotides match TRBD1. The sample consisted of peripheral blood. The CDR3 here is CASSQEYRGDGYTF. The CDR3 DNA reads TGCGCCAGCAGCCAAGAATACAGGGGCGATGGCTACACCTTC.